This passage covers 9 T cell receptor beta chains from one sample sequenced in a study of OX40 agonist ivuxolimab in advanced cancers. Only in-frame clones appear in the TCRdb table, and some are missing; sequencing was by immunoSEQ multiplex PCR. The profile shows 45,000 or so clones, more than 70% of them singletons. The material sequenced was CD4+ or CD8+ T cells sorted from blood, taken in a trial of the OX40 agonist ivuxolimab. The receptors originated from an adult with an advanced solid tumor such as melanoma, head and neck, liver or kidney cancer.

V usage is TRBV12-5 and J usage is TRBJ2-1; D gene unclear. This CDR3 contains 12 residues. V lost 7 bases to trimming and J lost 9 bases, with 13 bases between them. Germline values: CDR1 LGHNT, CDR2 FRNRAP. This chain's CDR3 is CASAPLRAEQFF. The CDR3 DNA follows: TGTGCTAGTGCCCCCCTTAGAGCTGAGCAGTTCTTC.

This chain connects TRBV2 to TRBJ2-5; 7 bases line up with TRBD2. Matching the DNA end better, TRBJ2-7 makes the J call doubtful. The CDR3 has 13 residues. Germline CDR1 SNHLY, CDR2 FYNNEI. CDR3 bases: TGTGCCAGCATTGGGGGGGTAACCTACGAGCAGTACTTC. Translated: CASIGGVTYEQYF.

Turning to this clone: A read error may produce the germline difference seen at one junction end. The J gene is TRBJ2-7, the V gene TRBV20-1, with D hard to call. The germline V gene has CDR1 DFQATT and CDR2 SNEGSKA (reference sequence). CDR3 length: 11 amino acids. CDR3 sequence (DNA): TGCAGTGCTAGAGATAGAATGGCCTGGTGGTTC. This codes for CSARDRMAWWF.

J is TRBJ1-1 and V is TRBV27; D gene uncertain. The CDR3 contains 13 residues. Germline-derived CDR1 and CDR2 are MNHEY and SMNVEV (reference sequence). Trimming left V 5 bases short and J 7 bases short, with 14 bases between. The CDR3 sequence: CASSLRKSFEAFF. CDR3 bases: TGTGCCAGCAGTCTCCGGAAGAGCTTTGAAGCTTTCTTT.

This clone was counted only a few times. This chain connects TRBV18 to TRBJ2-5; no clear D. The CDR3 sequence is 12 residues long. In germline, CDR1 is KGHSH, CDR2 LQKENI. Between the trimmed V and J ends, which lost 1 base and 1 base, there was a span of 1 base. CDR3 region: CASSPLQETQYF. Here the CDR3 DNA reads TGTGCCAGCTCACCACTCCAAGAGACCCAGTACTTC.

The genes are TRBV7-8 and TRBJ2-3; D gene unclear. Germline CDR1 SGHVS, CDR2 FQNEAQ. The CDR3 length is 9 residues. Trimming shortened V by 11 bases and J by 5 bases, and 5 bases separated the two germline ends. CDR3 in DNA: TGTGCCCCGGGAGATACGCAGTATTTT. Encoded protein: CAPGDTQYF.

The chain couples TRBV6-1 to TRBJ2-7, with 9 bases lining up with TRBD1. Germline V gene sequence: CDR1 MNHNS, CDR2 SASEGT. The CDR3 extends over 17 amino acids. V trimming: 0 bases; J trimming: 3 bases; junction bases outside the gene matches: 9. This CDR3 is CASSEAILDRGGYEQYF. Here the CDR3 DNA reads TGTGCCAGCAGTGAAGCGATCCTCGACAGGGGGGGCTACGAGCAGTACTTC.

The J gene is TRBJ1-4, the V gene TRBV27, with 8 bases that match TRBD1. In germline, CDR1 is MNHEY, CDR2 SMNVEV (reference sequence). The CDR3 is made up of 14 amino acids. V lost 6 bases, J lost 8 bases, and 8 bases stayed unmatched. The chain's CDR3 is CASRSGGVWEKLFF. The CDR3 DNA is TGTGCCAGCAGGTCAGGGGGCGTATGGGAAAAACTGTTTTTT.

The chain uses TRBV7-8 and TRBJ1-3; D remains unclear. CDR1 SGHVS and CDR2 FQNEAQ come from the germline V gene. The CDR3 has 15 residues. The V and J ends lost 5 bases and 0 bases respectively, with 11 bases between them. CDR3 amino acids: CASSPTGGSGNTIYF. The DNA for the CDR3 is TGTGCCAGCAGCCCCACGGGAGGCTCTGGAAACACCATATATTTT.